This T cell receptor (beta chain) emerged from a study of identical twins' blood T cells (dated by TCRdb to about 2013). With respect to the entire study: The approximately twelve libraries, six for the alpha chain and six for the beta chain, together yielded 45 million to 50 million Illumina reads. The study compared TCR alpha and beta chain repertoires of three pairs of monozygous twins using next-generation sequencing to assess genetic influence on repertoire formation. Study-level results and caveats: The count of CDR3 clonotypes shared by two donors depended mainly on the product of the two donors' cloneset sizes, and twins did not clearly depart from this trend. Among the most abundant TCRbeta clonotypes, each donor shared more CDR3 sequences with her twin than with unrelated donors. Because the twins were reared together, environmental influences could not be ruled out as the explanation for twin similarity. V gene usage was reported to be markedly more similar within twin pairs than between unrelated donors, even among non-selected out-of-frame TCRbeta clonotypes. Validation by independent studies was stated to be required for the proposed role of the TCRalpha J segment in MHC recognition during thymic selection.

From the germline V gene, CDR1 is SGHDT and CDR2 is YYEEEE. There are 14 amino acids in the CDR3, from cysteine to phenylalanine inclusive. Only the CDR3 portion is preserved as DNA: 42 bases, with reading frame beginning at the first base. V is trimmed back by 2 bases and J by 5 bases, and the junction contains 5 bases that no gene match accounts for. The donors were six healthy women who made up three monozygous twin pairs. All three twin pairs had been raised together and were thought likely to have encountered the same vaccines and infectious agents. TCR cDNA libraries were prepared from RNA that had been isolated from peripheral blood mononuclear cells. A remark on this clonotype: Its antigen target is currently unknown. Base qualities were left out, and no much larger clone turns up one base away.

Library creation used 5' RACE. For sequencing, an Illumina Genome Analyzer IIx was employed. RNA-based TCR cDNA libraries were prepared by a previously described protocol with several modifications. To prevent cross-contamination, sample-specific barcodes were introduced on both ends of each TCR cDNA library during cDNA synthesis and amplification. Per the authors' processing: Each individual had between about 85,000 and nearly 500,000 identified clonotypes, and each library contained about 2.2 to 3.6 million CDR3-containing reads. Reads with improper barcode index combinations were discarded, after which clonesets were built for each library with the MiTCR software. While assembling CDR3 clonotypes, MiTCR corrected PCR and sequencing errors and either filtered or rescued low-quality reads. Artificial out-of-frame clonotypes were mapped to in-frame sequences, with one indel allowed in the CDR3, and then removed. V and J gene usage similarity between donors was measured as Jensen-Shannon divergence divided by mean entropy. In-frame beta chains were kept once TCRdb had trimmed the public reads at Q25 with fastp and called clones with MiXCR. Records with the same CDR3 protein are collapsed into one entry carrying the most frequent genes and DNA. Here the V and J calls rest on TCRdb's processing, not on the authors' analysis. A total of around 380,000 distinct CDR3 sequences appear in this sample, 28% of them only once. The ten most abundant clones make up around 5.6% of the sample.

Sequenced material: PBMCs. The chain employs TRBV5-6 and TRBJ2-3; TRBD2 lines up with 7 middle nucleotides. The clonotype originates from a woman aged 18 to 55 in good health. Read as DNA, the sequence is TGTGCCAGCAGCTTTGTGGGGGGGAAAGATACGCAGTATTTT. Its amino acids are CASSFVGGKDTQYF.